The source of this T cell receptor (beta chain) is a study of T cell responses to AZD1222 COVID-19 vaccine. Study observations and caveats: Females made up more of the donors, who were largely white British, and clonal diversity may have come out too low.

V shed 6 bases and J 3 bases; nucleotides not matched to a gene: 2. The length of the CDR3 is 13 residues. Germline CDR1 is MNHEY and CDR2 is SMNVEV (reference sequence). Concerning this clone: Its antigen is unidentified.

The data were produced by immunoSEQ multiplex PCR, yet TCRdb's version contains in-frame clones alone and is incomplete. The sample lists more than 250,000 clones; 90% to 95% were seen once. The receptor was derived from an adult in good health. V gene TRBV27 combines with J gene TRBJ2-7; 10 nucleotides match TRBD2. The sequences come from peripheral blood, collected on day 0 of AZD1222 vaccination. CDR3 in DNA: TGTGCCAGCAGAGCGGGAGGGGGCTACGAGCAGTACTTC. Protein product: CASRAGGGYEQYF.